This T cell receptor (beta chain) was recorded in a study of shared clonotypes between healthy human individuals. As regards this clone: Its matching antigen is unknown.

Study observations and caveats: The small donor group covered limited genetic and exposure diversity. Generation probabilities of non-shared clonotypes were lower (relative to those shared by all four donors).

The trim removed 4 bases at V and 6 bases at J, leaving 9 bases unmatched. Germline CDR1 and CDR2: SGHTS and YDEGEE. CDR3 length equals 15 residues. It was at deep level that the assay was run. In the study's own analysis: Owing to the provision of junction-only sequences devoid of quality scores by immunoSEQ, filtering differed. Produced via immunoSEQ multiplex PCR; TCRdb's table is partial and in-frame only. The D gene and trimming were derived from the DNA, and the V and J assignments and clone size from that table. The sample shows 2 million to 2.5 million clones, just under 95% of them seen only once.

The chain couples TRBV5-8 to TRBJ2-3; 9 positions match TRBD2. The receptor's source is a man aged 18 to 29 in good health. Some clones in this sample may be carry-over from other donors' samples. The specimen sequenced was naive CD4+ T cells from PBMCs. The subset denotes: CD45RA+ positively selected. The CDR3 coding sequence is TGTGCCAGCAGCCCAGGGGCTAGCGGGATTGATACGCAGTATTTT. It is translated as CASSPGASGIDTQYF.